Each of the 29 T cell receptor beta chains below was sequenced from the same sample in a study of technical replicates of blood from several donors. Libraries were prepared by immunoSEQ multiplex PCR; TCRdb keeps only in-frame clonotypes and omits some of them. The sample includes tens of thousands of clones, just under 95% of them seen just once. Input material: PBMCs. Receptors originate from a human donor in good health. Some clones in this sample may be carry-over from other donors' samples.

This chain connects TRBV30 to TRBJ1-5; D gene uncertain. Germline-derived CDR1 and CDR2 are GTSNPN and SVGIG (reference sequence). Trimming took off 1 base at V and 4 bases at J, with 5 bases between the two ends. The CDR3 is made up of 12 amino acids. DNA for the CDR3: TGTGCCTGGAGTGGAGTGAATCAGCCCCAGCATTTT. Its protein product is CAWSGVNQPQHF.

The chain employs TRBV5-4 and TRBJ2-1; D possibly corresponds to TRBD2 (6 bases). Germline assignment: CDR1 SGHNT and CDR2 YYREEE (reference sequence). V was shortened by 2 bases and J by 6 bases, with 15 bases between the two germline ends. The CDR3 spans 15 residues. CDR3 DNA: TGTGCCAGCAGCTTTCCGGCTAGCGCGGGCAATGAGCAGTTCTTC. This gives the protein CASSFPASAGNEQFF.

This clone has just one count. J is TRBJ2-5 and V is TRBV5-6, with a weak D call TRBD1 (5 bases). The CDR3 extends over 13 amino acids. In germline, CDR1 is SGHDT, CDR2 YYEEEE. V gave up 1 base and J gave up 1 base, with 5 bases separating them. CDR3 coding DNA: TGTGCCAGCAGCTTGAGGGGCCAAGAGACCCAGTACTTC. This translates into CASSLRGQETQYF.

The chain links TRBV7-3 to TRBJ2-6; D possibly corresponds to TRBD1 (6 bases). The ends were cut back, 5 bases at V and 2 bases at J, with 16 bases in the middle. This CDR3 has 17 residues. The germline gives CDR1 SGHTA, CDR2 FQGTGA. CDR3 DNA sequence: TGTGCCAGCAGCGGGACACAAGGGACGGCTGGGGCCAACGTCCTGACTTTC. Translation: CASSGTQGTAGANVLTF.

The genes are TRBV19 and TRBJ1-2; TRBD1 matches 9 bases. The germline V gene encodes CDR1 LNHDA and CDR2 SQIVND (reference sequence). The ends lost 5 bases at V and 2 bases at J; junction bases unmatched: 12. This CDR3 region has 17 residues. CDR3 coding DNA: TGTGCCAGTAGTTCCCGCGGGACAGGGATATGGAACTATGGCTACACCTTC. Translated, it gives CASSSRGTGIWNYGYTF.

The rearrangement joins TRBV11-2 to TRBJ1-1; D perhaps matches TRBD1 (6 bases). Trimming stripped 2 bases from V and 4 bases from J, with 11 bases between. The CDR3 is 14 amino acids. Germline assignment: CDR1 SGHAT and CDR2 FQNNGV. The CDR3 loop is CASSLRGGGTEAFF. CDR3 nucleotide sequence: TGTGCCAGCAGCTTACGGGGAGGGGGCACTGAAGCTTTCTTT.

For the CDR3, the DNA is TGCACCAGCAGCACGACAGGGGGAATTGGTGAGCAGTTCTTC. It yields the protein CTSSTTGGIGEQFF. The chain is built from TRBV1 and TRBJ2-1; TRBD1, the D gene given by the table, was not confirmed from the DNA. TRBV1 is shown as a pseudogene. The CDR3 totals 14 residues.

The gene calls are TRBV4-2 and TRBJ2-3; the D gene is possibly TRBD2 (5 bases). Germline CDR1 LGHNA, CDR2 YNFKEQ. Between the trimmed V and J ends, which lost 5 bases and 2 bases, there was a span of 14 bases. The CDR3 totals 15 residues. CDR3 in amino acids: CASSARTSNTDTQYF. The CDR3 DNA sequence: TGTGCCAGCAGCGCCCGGACTTCCAACACAGATACGCAGTATTTT.

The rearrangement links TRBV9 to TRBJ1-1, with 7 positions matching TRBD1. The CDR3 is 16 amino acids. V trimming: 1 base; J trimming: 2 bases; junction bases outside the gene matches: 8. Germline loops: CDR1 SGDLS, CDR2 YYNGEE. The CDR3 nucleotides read TGTGCCAGCAGCGTAAGATCAACAGGGGAAAACACTGAAGCTTTCTTT. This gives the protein CASSVRSTGENTEAFF.

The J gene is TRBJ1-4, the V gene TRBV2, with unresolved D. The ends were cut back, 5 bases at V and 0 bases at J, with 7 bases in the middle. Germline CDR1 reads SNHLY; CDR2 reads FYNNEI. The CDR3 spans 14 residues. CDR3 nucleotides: TGTGCCAGCAGTCCCACTGCAACTAATGAAAAACTGTTTTTT. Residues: CASSPTATNEKLFF.

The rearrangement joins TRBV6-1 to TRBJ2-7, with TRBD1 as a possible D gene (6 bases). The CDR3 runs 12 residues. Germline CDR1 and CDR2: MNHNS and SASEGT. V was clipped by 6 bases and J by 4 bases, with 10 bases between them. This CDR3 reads CASRAQGYEQYF. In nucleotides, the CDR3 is TGTGCCAGCAGGGCCCAGGGGTACGAGCAGTACTTC.

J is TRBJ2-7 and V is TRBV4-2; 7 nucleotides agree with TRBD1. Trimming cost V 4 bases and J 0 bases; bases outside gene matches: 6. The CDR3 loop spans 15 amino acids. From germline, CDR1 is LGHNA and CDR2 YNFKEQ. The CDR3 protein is CASSPPGQLSYEQYF. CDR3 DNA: TGTGCCAGCAGCCCCCCGGGACAGCTCTCCTACGAGCAGTACTTC.

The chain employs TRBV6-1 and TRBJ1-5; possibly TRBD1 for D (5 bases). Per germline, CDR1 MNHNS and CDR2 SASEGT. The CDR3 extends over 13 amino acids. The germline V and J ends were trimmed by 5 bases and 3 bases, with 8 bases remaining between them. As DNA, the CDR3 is TGTGCCAGCAGTTCGGGGGTCAATCAGCCCCAGCATTTT. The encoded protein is CASSSGVNQPQHF.

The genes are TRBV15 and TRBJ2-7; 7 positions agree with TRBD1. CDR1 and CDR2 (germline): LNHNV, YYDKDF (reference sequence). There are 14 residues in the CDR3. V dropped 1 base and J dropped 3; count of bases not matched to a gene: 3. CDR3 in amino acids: CATSRVGTDYEQYF. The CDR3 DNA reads TGTGCCACCAGCAGAGTTGGGACAGACTACGAGCAGTACTTC.

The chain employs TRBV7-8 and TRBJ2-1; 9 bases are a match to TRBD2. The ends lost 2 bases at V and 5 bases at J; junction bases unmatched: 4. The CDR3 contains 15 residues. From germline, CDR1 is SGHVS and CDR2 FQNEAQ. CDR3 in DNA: TGTGCCAGCAGCTTAAGCGGGGGGACCCACAATGAGCAGTTCTTC. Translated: CASSLSGGTHNEQFF.

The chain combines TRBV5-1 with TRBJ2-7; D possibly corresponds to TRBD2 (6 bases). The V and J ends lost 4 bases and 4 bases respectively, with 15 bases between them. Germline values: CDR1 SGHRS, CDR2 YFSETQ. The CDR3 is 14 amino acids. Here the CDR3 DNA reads TGCGCCAGCAGCCCGGGGACTCCTTTTTACGAGCAGTACTTC. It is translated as CASSPGTPFYEQYF. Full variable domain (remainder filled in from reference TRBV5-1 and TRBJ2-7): KAGVTQTPRYLIKTRGQQVTLSCSPISGHRSVSWYQQTPGQGLQFLFEYFSETQRNKGNFPGRFSGRQFSNSRSEMNVSTLELGDSALYLCASSPGTPFYEQYFGPGTRLTVT.

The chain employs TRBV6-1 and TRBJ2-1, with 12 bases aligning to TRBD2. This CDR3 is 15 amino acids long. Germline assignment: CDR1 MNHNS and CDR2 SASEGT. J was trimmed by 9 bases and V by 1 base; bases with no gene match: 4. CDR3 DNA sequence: TGTGCCAGCAGTGAAGGGGCTAGCGGGAGGGTTGAGCAGTTCTTC. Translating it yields CASSEGASGRVEQFF.

In DNA, the CDR3 is TGTGCCAGTAGTATCGGGGGGAGCAATCAGCCCCAGCATTTT. Translation: CASSIGGSNQPQHF. The chain uses TRBV19 and TRBJ1-5; possibly TRBD1 for D (5 bases). CDR3 size: 14 residues. V was clipped by 3 bases and J by 1 base, with 7 bases between them. Germline CDR1 and CDR2: LNHDA and SQIVND (reference sequence).

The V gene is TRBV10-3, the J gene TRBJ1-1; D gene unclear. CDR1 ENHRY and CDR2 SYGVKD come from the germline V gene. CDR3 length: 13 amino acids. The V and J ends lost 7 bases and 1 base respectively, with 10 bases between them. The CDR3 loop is CAIKAGQNTEAFF. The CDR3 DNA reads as TGTGCCATCAAGGCAGGCCAGAACACTGAAGCTTTCTTT.

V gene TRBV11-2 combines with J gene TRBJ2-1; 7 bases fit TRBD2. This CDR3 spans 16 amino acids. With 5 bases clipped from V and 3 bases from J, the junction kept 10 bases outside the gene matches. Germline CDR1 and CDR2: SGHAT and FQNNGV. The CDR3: CASSISAGPFYNEQFF. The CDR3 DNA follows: TGTGCCAGCAGCATCTCAGCGGGGCCCTTCTACAATGAGCAGTTCTTC.

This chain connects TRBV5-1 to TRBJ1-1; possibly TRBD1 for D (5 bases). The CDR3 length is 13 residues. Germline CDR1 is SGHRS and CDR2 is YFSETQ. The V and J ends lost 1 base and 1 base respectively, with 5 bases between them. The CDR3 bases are TGCGCCAGCAGCTTGCAGGGGAACACTGAAGCTTTCTTT. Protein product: CASSLQGNTEAFF.

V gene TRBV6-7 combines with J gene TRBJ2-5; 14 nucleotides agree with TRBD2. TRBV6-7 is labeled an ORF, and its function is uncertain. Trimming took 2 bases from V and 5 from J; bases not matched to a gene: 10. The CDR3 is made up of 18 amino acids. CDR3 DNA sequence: TGTGCCAGCAGTTACCGGGGCCGGGGACTAGCGGGGGAGGAGACCCAGTACTTC. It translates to CASSYRGRGLAGEETQYF.

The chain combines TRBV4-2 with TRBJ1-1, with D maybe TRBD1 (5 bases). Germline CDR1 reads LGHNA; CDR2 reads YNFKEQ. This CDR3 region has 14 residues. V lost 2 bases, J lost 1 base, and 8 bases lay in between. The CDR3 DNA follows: TGTGCCAGCAGCCAACAGGGTGGGAACACTGAAGCTTTCTTT. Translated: CASSQQGGNTEAFF.

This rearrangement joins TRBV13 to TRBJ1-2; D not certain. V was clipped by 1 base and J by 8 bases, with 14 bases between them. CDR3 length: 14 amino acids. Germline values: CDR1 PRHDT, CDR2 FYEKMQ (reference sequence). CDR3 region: CASSLVTHSGGYTF. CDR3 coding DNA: TGTGCCAGCAGCTTAGTGACGCATAGCGGAGGCTACACCTTC.

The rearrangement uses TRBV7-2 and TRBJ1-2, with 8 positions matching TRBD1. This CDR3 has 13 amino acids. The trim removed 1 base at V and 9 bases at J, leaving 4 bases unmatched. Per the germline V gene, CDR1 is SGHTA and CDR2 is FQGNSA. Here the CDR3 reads CASSLGTGRSYTF. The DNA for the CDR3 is TGTGCCAGCAGCTTAGGGACAGGGAGGAGCTACACCTTC.

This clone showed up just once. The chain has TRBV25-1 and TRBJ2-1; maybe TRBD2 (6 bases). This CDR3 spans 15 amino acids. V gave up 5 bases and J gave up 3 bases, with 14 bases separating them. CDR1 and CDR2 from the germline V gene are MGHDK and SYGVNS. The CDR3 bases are TGTGCCAGCAGTAACCGGGAGAGTGGCTACAATGAGCAGTTCTTC. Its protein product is CASSNRESGYNEQFF.

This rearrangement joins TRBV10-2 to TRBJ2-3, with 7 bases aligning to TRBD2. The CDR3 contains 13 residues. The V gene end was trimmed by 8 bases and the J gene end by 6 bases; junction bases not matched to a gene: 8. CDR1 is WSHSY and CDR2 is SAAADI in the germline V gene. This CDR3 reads CASRLASSDTQYF. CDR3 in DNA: TGCGCCAGCCGACTAGCAAGTTCGGATACGCAGTATTTT.

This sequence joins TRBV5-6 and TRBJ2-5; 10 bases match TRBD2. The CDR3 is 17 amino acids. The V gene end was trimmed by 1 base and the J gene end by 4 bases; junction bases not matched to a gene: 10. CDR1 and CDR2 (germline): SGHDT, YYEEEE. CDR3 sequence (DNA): TGTGCCAGCAGCTTGATTGGTAGCGGGGGGATGGGAGAGACCCAGTACTTC. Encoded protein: CASSLIGSGGMGETQYF.

DNA of the CDR3: TGTGCCAGCAGCGCGACCAATAACAGGGGGGGGAACACTGAAGCTTTCTTT. Protein product: CASSATNNRGGNTEAFF. V usage is TRBV13 and J usage is TRBJ1-1; 8 positions agree with TRBD1. Per germline, CDR1 PRHDT and CDR2 FYEKMQ (reference sequence). The CDR3 runs to 17 residues. J was trimmed by 1 base and V by 5 bases; bases with no gene match: 12. The full variable domain, completed using reference TRBV13 and TRBJ1-1, is AAGVIQSPRHLIKEKRETATLKCYPIPRHDTVYWYQQGPGQDPQFLISFYEKMQSDKGSIPDRFSAQQFSDYHSELNMSSLELGDSALYFCASSATNNRGGNTEAFFGQGTRLTVV.